This T cell receptor (beta chain) stems from a study of CD8 T cells in Susac syndrome. An input of about 0.45 to 1 ug of RNA was subjected to reverse transcription using random hexamers. TCRdb reanalysed the immunoSEQ multiplex PCR reads using MiXCR and keeps one entry per CDR3 protein. The profile shows 150,000 to 200,000 distinct CDR3 sequences, around nine tenths of them singletons. TEMRA cells were enriched by FACS, while CD8+ and CD4+ T cells were obtained through a negative isolation that was performed magnetically. The origin of this receptor is a human donor with Susac syndrome. The material sequenced was CD4+ T cells from PBMCs.

Here the CDR3 reads CASSPYRGGYGTDTQYF. CDR3 nucleotide sequence: TGTGCCAGCAGTCCCTACAGGGGGGGTTATGGCACAGATACGCAGTATTTT. The J gene is TRBJ2-3, the V gene TRBV6-1; maybe TRBD1 (8 bases). This CDR3 comprises 17 residues. V was pared by 5 bases and J by 1 base, with 19 bases between. Germline V lookup: CDR1 MNHNS, CDR2 SASEGT.